This paragraph reports one TCR beta chain. Its antigen is not known. The TCR beta library used iRepertoire HTBI primers with Arm-PCR amplification of CDR3. One entry per CDR3 protein results from TCRdb running MiXCR on the multiplex PCR reads. The data show around 450,000 distinct CDR3 sequences, about 22% seen once. Time point noted: persistent/refractory GD, antithyroid drugs over 5 years with positive TRAb. Following extraction of RNA from PBMCs, that RNA was used to make the TCR library. American Thyroid Association guidelines served as the basis for diagnosing Graves' disease. The sample originates from a study of regulatory T cells in long-lasting Graves disease. Germline CDR1 reads PRHDT; CDR2 reads FYEKMQ (reference sequence). The CDR3 runs 17 residues. V was pared by 5 bases and J by 3 bases, with 14 bases of the junction left unmatched. Study-level results: Persistent disease favored TRBV28, TRBJ1-2 and TRBJ2-5. Persistent Graves' patients showed a TCR diversity that was lower than that of newly diagnosed ones. Sample size, which was small, may have reduced accuracy.

The chain has TRBV13 and TRBJ2-7, with 9 positions matching TRBD2. This TCR came from a female donor with Graves disease. This specimen consisted of peripheral blood mononuclear cells (PBMCs), obtained when the disease was refractory, from a patient treated with antithyroid drugs. CDR3 protein: CASSPFGAGGGYYEQYF. CDR3 nucleotide sequence: TGTGCCAGCAGCCCCTTTGGAGCGGGAGGCGGTTACTACGAGCAGTACTTC.